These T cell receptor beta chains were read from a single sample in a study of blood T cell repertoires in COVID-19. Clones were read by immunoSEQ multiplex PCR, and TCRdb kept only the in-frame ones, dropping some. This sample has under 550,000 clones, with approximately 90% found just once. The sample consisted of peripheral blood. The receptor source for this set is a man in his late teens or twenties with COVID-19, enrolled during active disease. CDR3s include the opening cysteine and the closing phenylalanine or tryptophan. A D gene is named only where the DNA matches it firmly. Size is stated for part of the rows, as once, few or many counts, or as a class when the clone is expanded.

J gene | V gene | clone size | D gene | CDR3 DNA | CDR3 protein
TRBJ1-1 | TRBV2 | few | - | TGTGCCAGCAAGTCTTGGGGAGACAACACTGAAGCTTTCTTT | CASKSWGDNTEAFF
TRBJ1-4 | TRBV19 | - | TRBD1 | TGTGCCAGTAGTAGGTCGACCAGGGGGCGCGATGAAAAACTGTTTTTT | CASSRSTRGRDEKLFF
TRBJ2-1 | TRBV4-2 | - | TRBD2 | TGTGCCAGCAGCCAGTCTAGGACCGGGGGGGCTCGTGAGCAGTTCTTC | CASSQSRTGGAREQFF
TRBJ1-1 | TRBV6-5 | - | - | TGTGCCAGCAGTTCCTTTAAGGCGGGGGTTGAAGCTTTCTTT | CASSSFKAGVEAFF
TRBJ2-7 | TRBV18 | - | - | TGTGCCAGCTCACAGTCGCGGCAGGGCTACGAGCAGTACTTC | CASSQSRQGYEQYF
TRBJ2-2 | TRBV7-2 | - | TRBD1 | TGTGCCAGCAGCCAGGACAGGGCACACACCGGGGAGCTGTTTTTT | CASSQDRAHTGELFF
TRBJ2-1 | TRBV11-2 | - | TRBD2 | TGTGCCAGCAGCATAACACTAGCGGGTGGCGAAAATGAGCAGTTCTTC | CASSITLAGGENEQFF
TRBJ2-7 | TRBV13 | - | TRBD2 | TGTGCCAGCAGCGCAACCCCAACTAGCGGCACCGACTACGAGCAGTACTTC | CASSATPTSGTDYEQYF
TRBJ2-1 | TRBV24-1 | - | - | TGTGCCACCAGTTCCCCGACCGACTCGGATGAGCAGTTCTTC | CATSSPTDSDEQFF
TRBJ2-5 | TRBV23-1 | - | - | TGCGCCAGCAGTCAATTTTTCCTAGCTTTCGTAGAGACCCAGTACTTC | CASSQFFLAFVETQYF
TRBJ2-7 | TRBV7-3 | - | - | TGTGCCAGCAGCTTATGGGCTAGCGAGGCCTACGAGCAGTACTTC | CASSLWASEAYEQYF
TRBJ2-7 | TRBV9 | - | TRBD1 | TGTGCCAGCAGCGCAACAGGGGGGCCCTACGAGCAGTACTTC | CASSATGGPYEQYF
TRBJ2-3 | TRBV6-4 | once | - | TGTGCCAGCAGTGACTCTAGCAGCTCCCACCCTGTCGAGGCGGCAGGCACAGATACGCAGTATTTT | CASSDSSSSHPVEAAGTDTQYF
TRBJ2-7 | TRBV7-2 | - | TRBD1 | TGTGCCAGCAGCCCCTCGACAGGGGGGAACTACGAGCAGTACTTC | CASSPSTGGNYEQYF
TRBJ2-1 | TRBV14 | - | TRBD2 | TGTGCCAGCAGCCAACTAGCGGGTTACAATGAGCAGTTCTTC | CASSQLAGYNEQFF
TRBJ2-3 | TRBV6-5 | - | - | TGTGCCAGCAGTTCGACTCTAGCAGATACGCAGTATTTT | CASSSTLADTQYF
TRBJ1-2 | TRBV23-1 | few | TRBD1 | TGCGCCAGCAGTCTACGGGACAGGGAGGACTATGGCTACACCTTC | CASSLRDREDYGYTF
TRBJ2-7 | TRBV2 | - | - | TGTGCCAGCGCCCAGTACAGGCTATACGAGCAGTACTTC | CASAQYRLYEQYF
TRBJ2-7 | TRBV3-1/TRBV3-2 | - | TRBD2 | TGTGCCAGCAGCCTTCGGACTAGCGGGCAGCAGTACTTC | CASSLRTSGQQYF
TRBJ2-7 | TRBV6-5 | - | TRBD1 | TGTGCCAGCAGTCCCGGCTCGACAGGGGCCTACGAGCAGTACTTC | CASSPGSTGAYEQYF
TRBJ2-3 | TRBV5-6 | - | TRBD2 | TGTGCCAGCAGCTTGGAGGGCGGGAGTACAGATACGCAGTATTTT | CASSLEGGSTDTQYF
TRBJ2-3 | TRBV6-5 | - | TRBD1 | TGTGCCAGCAGTTACTCGAACAGGGGGCCTGATACGCAGTATTTT | CASSYSNRGPDTQYF
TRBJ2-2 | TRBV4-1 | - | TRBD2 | TGCGCCAGCAGCCAAGAGGGAGGGACCAACACCGGGGAGCTGTTTTTT | CASSQEGGTNTGELFF
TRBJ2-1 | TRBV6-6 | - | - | TGTGCCAGCAGGAATAGGGAGGAGCAGTTCTTC | CASRNREEQFF
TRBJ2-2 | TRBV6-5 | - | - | TGTGCCAGCACTATTAACACCGGGGAGCTGTTTTTT | CASTINTGELFF
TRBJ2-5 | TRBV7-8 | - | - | TGTGCCAGCAGCATTAGGGGGTACCAAGAGACCCAGTACTTC | CASSIRGYQETQYF
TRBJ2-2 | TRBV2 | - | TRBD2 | TGTGCCTCCCAGGGGACTAGCAGCGCCGGGGAGCTGTTTTTT | CASQGTSSAGELFF
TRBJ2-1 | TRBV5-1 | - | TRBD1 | TGCGCCAGCAGCAACGGACCGGGACAGGGGGGTGAGCAGTTCTTC | CASSNGPGQGGEQFF
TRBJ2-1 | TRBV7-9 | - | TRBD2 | TGTGCCAGCAGCCCAGGGACTAGCAGCAATGAGCAGTTCTTC | CASSPGTSSNEQFF
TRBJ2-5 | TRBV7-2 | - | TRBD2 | TGTGCCAGCAGCTTAGTCCCGGGACTAGCTTTGTACCAAGAGACCCAGTACTTC | CASSLVPGLALYQETQYF
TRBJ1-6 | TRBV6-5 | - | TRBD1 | TGTGCCAGCAGACCTGAGACAGGGGGCAAATCACCCCTCCACTTT | CASRPETGGKSPLHF
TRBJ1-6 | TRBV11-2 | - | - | TGTGCCAGCAGCTTAGCCTCAGACAGGAGTGTCCCGAATTCACCCCTCCACTTT | CASSLASDRSVPNSPLHF
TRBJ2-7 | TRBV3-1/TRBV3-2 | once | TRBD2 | TGTGCCAGCAGCCAAGACCGGGGGGGGTACGAGCAGTACTTC | CASSQDRGGYEQYF
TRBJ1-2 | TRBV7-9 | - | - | TGTGCCAGCAGCCTGACATCCCACTCGTTTGGCTACACCTTC | CASSLTSHSFGYTF
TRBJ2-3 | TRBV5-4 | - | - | TGTGCCAGCAGCTTGGTAGCGGCTAGCACAGATACGCAGTATTTT | CASSLVAASTDTQYF
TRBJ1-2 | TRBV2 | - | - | TGTGCCAGCAGCCAATCATCAGGGGTGGGAGGCTACACCTTC | CASSQSSGVGGYTF
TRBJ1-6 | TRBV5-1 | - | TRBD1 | TGCGCCAGCAGCCCGGGACAGACGTATAAAATCTATAATTCACCCCTCCACTTT | CASSPGQTYKIYNSPLHF